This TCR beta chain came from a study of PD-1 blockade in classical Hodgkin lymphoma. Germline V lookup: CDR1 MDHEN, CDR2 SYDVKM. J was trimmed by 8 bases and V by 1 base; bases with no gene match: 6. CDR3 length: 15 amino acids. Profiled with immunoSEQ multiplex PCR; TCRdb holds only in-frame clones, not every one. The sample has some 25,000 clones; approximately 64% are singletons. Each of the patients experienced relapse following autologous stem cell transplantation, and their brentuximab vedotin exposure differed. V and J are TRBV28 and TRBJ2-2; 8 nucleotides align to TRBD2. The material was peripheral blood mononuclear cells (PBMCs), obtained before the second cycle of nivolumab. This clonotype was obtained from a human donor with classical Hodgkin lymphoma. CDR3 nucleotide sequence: TGTGCCAGCAGTTTATCCGGGACTAGTGGTGGGGAGCTGTTTTTT. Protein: CASSLSGTSGGELFF. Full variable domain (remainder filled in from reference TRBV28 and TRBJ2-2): DVKVTQSSRYLVKRTGEKVFLECVQDMDHENMFWYRQDPGLGLRLIYFSYDVKMKEKGDIPEGYSVSREKKERFSLILESASTNQTSMYLCASSLSGTSGGELFFGEGSRLTVL.